The 25 T cell receptor beta chains below all came from one sample that was sequenced in a study of T cell changes during pregnancy in multiple sclerosis. Only in-frame clones appear in the TCRdb table, and some are missing; sequencing was by immunoSEQ multiplex PCR. The sample consists of over 45,000 clones, roughly 90% of them appearing once. Sample: peripheral blood, taken after pregnancy. The receptor set was obtained from a female donor with multiple sclerosis, enrolled in a pregnancy study.

The chain has TRBV9 and TRBJ1-3; D may be TRBD1 (5 bases). V was clipped by 0 bases and J by 9 bases, with 16 bases between them. The CDR3 is made up of 15 amino acids. Germline V gives CDR1 SGDLS, CDR2 YYNGEE. The CDR3 bases are TGTGCCAGCAGCGTAGATGGAGGGGCCTTCGGCACCATATATTTT. It translates to CASSVDGGAFGTIYF.

The chain couples TRBV10-3 to TRBJ1-2; the D gene is possibly TRBD1 (5 bases). The CDR3 is 15 amino acids. V dropped 0 bases and J dropped 7 bases, with 15 bases sitting between them. From germline, CDR1 is ENHRY and CDR2 SYGVKD. The CDR3 sequence: CAISESNIGVTGYTF. The CDR3 DNA is TGTGCCATCAGTGAGTCAAACATAGGGGTTACTGGCTACACCTTC.

This clone was observed once. The chain combines TRBV30 with TRBJ1-2; D unclear. The CDR3 has 13 amino acids. V lost 0 bases and J 7 bases, leaving 12 bases between the germline ends. The germline gives CDR1 GTSNPN, CDR2 SVGIG (reference sequence). CDR3 sequence: CAWSVSLGSGYTF. The CDR3 nucleotides are TGTGCCTGGAGTGTAAGTCTCGGGTCTGGCTACACCTTC.

This clone is a singleton in its sample. This chain links TRBV7-8 with TRBJ2-3, with D unresolved. V was clipped by 1 base and J by 0 bases, with 8 bases between them. The CDR3 length is 15 residues. Germline CDR1 is SGHVS and CDR2 is FQNEAQ. Written as DNA, the CDR3 is TGTGCCAGCAGCTTAGTTAGATTCAGCACAGATACGCAGTATTTT. Translated: CASSLVRFSTDTQYF. The complete variable domain, with remaining parts taken from reference TRBV7-8 and TRBJ2-3, reads GAGVSQSPRYKVAKRGQDVALRCDPISGHVSLFWYQQALGQGPEFLTYFQNEAQLDKSGLPSDRFFAERPEGSVSTLKIQRTQQEDSAVYLCASSLVRFSTDTQYFGPGTRLTVL.

The genes are TRBV6-1 and TRBJ2-3, with 8 positions matching TRBD1. Germline V gene lookup returns CDR1 MNHNS and CDR2 SASEGT. The CDR3 covers 12 residues. With V trimmed by 10 bases and J by 6 bases, 6 bases remained unmatched. In nucleotides, the CDR3 is TGTGCCACCGGACAGGGTAGGGATACGCAGTATTTT. It translates to CATGQGRDTQYF.

This rearrangement joins TRBV7-2 to TRBJ2-7, with TRBD1 matching over 8 bases. The CDR3 totals 15 residues. Germline-derived CDR1 and CDR2 are SGHTA and FQGNSA. Germline trimming cut 3 bases from V and 5 bases from J; bases unmatched to any gene: 9. The CDR3 nucleotides are TGTGCCAGCAGCTTCCCGGGACAGGTCCAGCACGAGCAGTACTTC. This sequence encodes CASSFPGQVQHEQYF. Full variable domain (outside the CDR3, taken from reference TRBV7-2 and TRBJ2-7): GAGVSQSPSNKVTEKGKDVELRCDPISGHTALYWYRQSLGQGLEFLIYFQGNSAPDKSGLPSDRFSAERTGGSVSTLTIQRTQQEDSAVYLCASSFPGQVQHEQYFGPGTRLTVT.

The CDR3, as DNA: TGTGCCAGCAGCCTACGCCCCACAGATACGCAGTATTTT. This gives the protein CASSLRPTDTQYF. This chain connects TRBV7-3 to TRBJ2-3; D is undetermined. Per the germline V gene, CDR1 is SGHTA and CDR2 is FQGTGA. The CDR3 contains 13 residues. V gave up 5 bases and J gave up 2 bases, with 8 bases separating them.

The chain couples TRBV11-3 to TRBJ2-1, with D possibly being TRBD2 (5 bases). From germline, CDR1 is SGHNT and CDR2 YENEEA. The CDR3 has 16 residues. V lost 0 bases and J 4 bases, leaving 13 bases between the germline ends. CDR3 protein: CASSLDHLAGYNEQFF. DNA of the CDR3: TGTGCCAGCAGCTTAGATCACCTAGCCGGGTACAATGAGCAGTTCTTC. Together with reference TRBV11-3 and TRBJ2-1, the CDR3 gives the full variable domain: EAGVVQSPRYKIIEKKQPVAFWCNPISGHNTLYWYLQNLGQGPELLIRYENEEAVDDSQLPKDRFSAERLKGVDSTLKIQPAELGDSAVYLCASSLDHLAGYNEQFFGPGTRLTVL.

The rearrangement uses TRBV5-1 and TRBJ1-2; 9 bases are a match to TRBD1. CDR1 and CDR2 (germline): SGHRS, YFSETQ. The CDR3 length is 14 residues. The junction had 5 bases not matched to a gene; V was cut back by 0 bases and J by 8 bases. In nucleotides, the CDR3 is TGCGCCAGCAGCTTGGACAGGGGGCATGAAGGCTACACCTTC. Translation: CASSLDRGHEGYTF.

The CDR3 sequence: CASSFLEGTEAFF. The CDR3 region has the DNA TGTGCCAGCAGTTTTTTGGAGGGCACTGAAGCTTTCTTT. The V and J genes are TRBV27 and TRBJ1-1, with D hard to call. Trimming stripped 3 bases from V and 4 bases from J, with 9 bases between. The CDR3 sequence is 13 residues long. Looked up from germline, CDR1 is MNHEY and CDR2 is SMNVEV (reference sequence).

This clone appeared once. The V call is TRBV5-1, the J call TRBJ1-2; TRBD1 agrees at 7 bases. V shed 3 bases and J 8 bases; nucleotides not matched to a gene: 10. CDR1 is SGHRS and CDR2 is YFSETQ in the germline V gene. The CDR3 is 14 amino acids. CDR3 nucleotides: TGCGCCAGCAGCTATAACGAGGGGGCACGGGGCTACACCTTC. This encodes CASSYNEGARGYTF.

The CDR3: CASSTTGAENNGYTF. The CDR3 DNA reads TGTGCCAGCAGCACTACAGGGGCAGAGAATAATGGCTACACCTTC. The chain couples TRBV7-2 to TRBJ1-2, with TRBD1 matching over 7 bases. Germline CDR1 is SGHTA and CDR2 is FQGNSA. CDR3 length: 15 residues. The ends lost 5 bases at V and 6 bases at J; junction bases unmatched: 12.

V gene TRBV7-3 combines with J gene TRBJ2-2; 8 bases fit TRBD2. CDR1 and CDR2 from the germline V gene are SGHTA and FQGTGA. V dropped 1 base and J dropped 5; count of bases not matched to a gene: 9. This CDR3 comprises 17 residues. CDR3 sequence: CASSLKLSGGRTGELFF. CDR3 DNA sequence: TGTGCCAGCAGCTTAAAACTGTCGGGGGGGCGTACCGGGGAGCTGTTTTTT.

The rearrangement links TRBV19 to TRBJ1-1, with D possibly TRBD1 on 5 matching bases. In germline, CDR1 is LNHDA, CDR2 SQIVND (reference sequence). V shed 3 bases and J shed 6 bases, with 17 bases lying between them. CDR3 length: 15 amino acids. The CDR3 region is CASSIFRQGHPEAFF. For the CDR3, the DNA is TGTGCCAGTAGTATTTTCAGGCAGGGTCATCCTGAAGCTTTCTTT. Full variable domain (rest looked up from reference TRBV19 and TRBJ1-1): DGGITQSPKYLFRKEGQNVTLSCEQNLNHDAMYWYRQDPGQGLRLIYYSQIVNDFQKGDIAEGYSVSREKKESFPLTVTSAQKNPTAFYLCASSIFRQGHPEAFFGQGTRLTVV.

The chain carries TRBV5-1 and TRBJ2-3; D is perhaps TRBD2 (7 bases). With 0 bases removed from V and 5 bases from J, the gap between germline ends came to 10 bases. The germline CDR1 and CDR2 sequences are SGHRS and YFSETQ. This CDR3 comprises 14 residues. The CDR3 sequence is CASSLEGGGDTQYF. DNA for the CDR3: TGCGCCAGCAGCTTGGAAGGGGGGGGAGATACGCAGTATTTT.

The rearrangement links TRBV11-2 to TRBJ2-1, with 12 bases identical to TRBD2. Losses at the gene ends were 1 base for V and 2 bases for J; bases not matched to a gene: 3. The CDR3 consists of 17 residues. Germline V gene sequence: CDR1 SGHAT, CDR2 FQNNGV. This chain's CDR3 is CASSLVLAGGPYNEQFF. Here the CDR3 DNA reads TGTGCCAGCAGCTTAGTACTAGCGGGGGGTCCCTACAATGAGCAGTTCTTC.

The gene calls are TRBV5-1 and TRBJ1-1; possible D gene TRBD1, 5 bases. The CDR3 covers 15 residues. Germline assignment: CDR1 SGHRS and CDR2 YFSETQ. Trimming removed 6 bases at V and 1 base at J, with 16 bases between. The CDR3 DNA follows: TGCGCCAGCACTGAGGGAAGCGGGGGGAACACTGAAGCTTTCTTT. Its translation is CASTEGSGGNTEAFF.

V is TRBV6-6 and J is TRBJ2-7, with 10 bases that match TRBD1. The germline gives CDR1 MNHNY, CDR2 SVGAGI (reference sequence). V lost 6 bases and J lost 7; bases outside the gene matches: 15. The CDR3 extends over 16 amino acids. The CDR3 bases are TGTGCCAGCAGGGGAGGAATGGGGACAGGGGTCGAGGAGCAGTACTTC. Amino acids: CASRGGMGTGVEEQYF.

The chain links TRBV10-3 to TRBJ1-2; D not resolved. V dropped 3 bases and J dropped 4 bases, with 15 bases sitting between them. CDR3 length: 15 residues. Germline V gene lookup returns CDR1 ENHRY and CDR2 SYGVKD. The CDR3 bases are TGTGCCATCAGTGATACAGATAACCATCCCTATGGCTACACCTTC. As protein: CAISDTDNHPYGYTF.

The chain joins TRBV5-6 to TRBJ1-2; tentative D call: TRBD1 (6 bases). V lost 0 bases and J 0 bases, leaving 6 bases between the germline ends. From germline, CDR1 is SGHDT and CDR2 YYEEEE. This CDR3 has 14 amino acids. The CDR3 DNA is TGTGCCAGCAGCTTGGGGGACACTAACTATGGCTACACCTTC. This translates into CASSLGDTNYGYTF. Full variable domain (remainder filled in from reference TRBV5-6 and TRBJ1-2): DAGVTQSPTHLIKTRGQQVTLRCSPKSGHDTVSWYQQALGQGPQFIFQYYEEEERQRGNFPDRFSGHQFPNYSSELNVNALLLGDSALYLCASSLGDTNYGYTFGSGTRLTVV.

This clone came up a few times. The chain employs TRBV6-5 and TRBJ2-2; D is uncertain. Germline CDR1 and CDR2: MNHEY and SVGAGI. The CDR3 is 14 residues long. Deletions cut 5 bases from V and 0 bases from J, with 7 bases between. The CDR3 region has the DNA TGTGCCAGCAGTCGACACCCGAACACCGGGGAGCTGTTTTTT. It codes for CASSRHPNTGELFF.

The rearrangement joins TRBV7-3 to TRBJ2-5; tentative D call: TRBD2 (6 bases). Trimming cost V 4 bases and J 7 bases, with 13 bases left between them. From germline, CDR1 is SGHTA and CDR2 FQGTGA. This CDR3 comprises 13 residues. CDR3 region: CASSWNQAGTQYF. CDR3 coding DNA: TGTGCCAGCAGCTGGAATCAAGCGGGGACCCAGTACTTC. Filled out from reference TRBV7-3 and TRBJ2-5, the complete variable domain reads GAGVSQTPSNKVTEKGKYVELRCDPISGHTALYWYRQSLGQGPEFLIYFQGTGAADDSGLPNDRFFAVRPEGSVSTLKIQRTERGDSAVYLCASSWNQAGTQYFGPGTRLLVL.

This clone occurred once. The chain employs TRBV12-1 and TRBJ1-2. TRBV12-1 is classified as a pseudogene. The CDR3 extends over 16 amino acids. The CDR3 protein is CASSFVSDPEDYGYTF. In DNA, the CDR3 is TGTGCCAGCAGCTTTGTTTCAGACCCTGAGGACTATGGCTACACCTTC.

The rearrangement uses TRBV19 and TRBJ1-1, with TRBD1 identical over 9 bases. V lost 7 bases to trimming and J lost 0 bases; unmatched junction nucleotides: 9. Germline V gene lookup returns CDR1 LNHDA and CDR2 SQIVND (reference sequence). The CDR3 has 16 residues. The CDR3 is CASNGQGYSMNTEAFF. In DNA form, the CDR3 reads TGTGCCAGTAACGGACAGGGGTACTCCATGAACACTGAAGCTTTCTTT.

This rearrangement joins TRBV14 to TRBJ1-4, with no clear D. V lost 4 bases, J lost 8 bases, and 14 bases lay in between. Germline assignment: CDR1 SGHDN and CDR2 FVKESK. The CDR3 runs 14 residues. The DNA of the CDR3 is TGTGCCAGCAGCCCTGGGCCTCTGCCCGAAAAACTGTTTTTT. This translates into CASSPGPLPEKLFF.